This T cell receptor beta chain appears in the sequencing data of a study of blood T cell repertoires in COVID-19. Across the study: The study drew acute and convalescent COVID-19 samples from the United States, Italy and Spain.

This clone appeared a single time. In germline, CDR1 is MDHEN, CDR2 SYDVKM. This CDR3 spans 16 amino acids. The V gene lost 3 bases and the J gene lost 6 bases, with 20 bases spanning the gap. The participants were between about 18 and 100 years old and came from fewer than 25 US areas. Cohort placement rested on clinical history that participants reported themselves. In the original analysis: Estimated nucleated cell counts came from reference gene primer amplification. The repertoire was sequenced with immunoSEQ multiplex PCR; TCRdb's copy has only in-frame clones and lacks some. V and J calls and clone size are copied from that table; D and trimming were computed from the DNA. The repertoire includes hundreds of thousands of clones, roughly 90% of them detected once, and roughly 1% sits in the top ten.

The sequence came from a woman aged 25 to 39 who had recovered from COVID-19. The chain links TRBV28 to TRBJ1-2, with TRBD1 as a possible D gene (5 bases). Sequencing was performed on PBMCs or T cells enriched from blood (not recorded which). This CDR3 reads CASSFGFGRVVDGYTF. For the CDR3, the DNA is TGTGCCAGCAGTTTTGGGTTCGGCAGGGTGGTCGATGGCTACACCTTC.